The 8 T cell receptor beta chains reported below all come from one sample, sequenced in a study of control samples from healthy donors and cancer patients. The repertoire was sequenced with immunoSEQ multiplex PCR; TCRdb's copy has only in-frame clones and lacks some. The sample shows 70,000 or so clones, roughly 91% of them seen only once. Sequenced: PBMCs. Receptor source: a man aged 55 to 69 with lung cancer.

The gene calls are TRBV6-5 and TRBJ2-7, with D maybe TRBD2 (5 bases). The CDR3 is made up of 15 amino acids. V lost 0 bases and J lost 9, with 18 bases in between. Germline values: CDR1 MNHEY, CDR2 SVGAGI. CDR3 sequence reads: CASSYSRINGDWQYF. The CDR3 DNA follows: TGTGCCAGCAGTTACTCCAGAATTAACGGGGATTGGCAGTACTTC.

This chain uses TRBV6-5 with TRBJ2-7; 7 bases agree with TRBD1. CDR1 is MNHEY and CDR2 is SVGAGI in the germline V gene. This CDR3 is 15 amino acids long. The junction had 2 bases not matched to a gene; V was cut back by 0 bases and J by 0 bases. The CDR3 bases are TGTGCCAGCAGTTACTCGGCAGGGGGCTCCTACGAGCAGTACGTC. Translated, it gives CASSYSAGGSYEQYV.

Remarks on this clone: A read error may explain this, as a much larger clone is one base away. The chain couples TRBV4-1 to TRBJ2-1; 8 bases agree with TRBD2. CDR1 is MGHRA and CDR2 is YSYEKL in the germline V gene. CDR3 length: 16 amino acids. DNA of the CDR3: TGCGCCCGCAGCCAACGGGGGGGGGACTCCTACAATGAGCAGTTCTTC. Protein sequence: CARSQRGGDSYNEQFF.

V and J are TRBV4-1 and TRBJ2-2, with 7 positions matching TRBD1. The germline V gene encodes CDR1 MGHRA and CDR2 YSYEKL. This CDR3 region has 14 residues. The ends lost 6 bases at V and 6 bases at J; junction bases unmatched: 7. As DNA, the CDR3 is TGCGCCAGCAGGGGGGACAGCGAGCCCGGGGAGCTGTTTTTT. Its protein product is CASRGDSEPGELFF.

This chain connects TRBV6-5 to TRBJ2-3; D remains ambiguous. Looked up from germline, CDR1 is MNHEY and CDR2 is SVGAGI. The CDR3 is made up of 13 amino acids. Trimming removed 4 bases at V and 3 bases at J, with 8 bases between. This chain's CDR3 is CASSSLLTDTQYF. Here the CDR3 DNA reads TGTGCCAGCAGTTCCCTTTTGACAGATACGCAGTATTTT.

The chain joins TRBV7-2 to TRBJ1-1; D unresolved. The CDR3 loop spans 17 amino acids. V was pared by 0 bases and J by 0 bases, with 14 bases between. The germline gives CDR1 SGHTA, CDR2 FQGNSA. CDR3 DNA sequence: TGTGCCAGCAGCTTAGCGCAGCCAGGCCTCATGAACACTGAAGCTTTCTTT. Translated: CASSLAQPGLMNTEAFF.

The J gene is TRBJ1-6, the V gene TRBV25-1; the D gene is possibly TRBD1 (6 bases). There are 13 residues in the CDR3. Looked up from germline, CDR1 is MGHDK and CDR2 is SYGVNS. The ends were cut back, 6 bases at V and 10 bases at J, with 13 bases in the middle. CDR3 nucleotides: TGTGCCAGCAGCGTACAGGGTAGCTCACCCCTCCACTTT. The encoded protein is CASSVQGSSPLHF.

This clone has ten or more counts. V and J are TRBV30 and TRBJ1-6, with TRBD1 matching over 9 bases. CDR3 length equals 15 residues. Germline CDR1 reads GTSNPN; CDR2 reads SVGIG (reference sequence). Germline trimming cut 0 bases from V and 7 bases from J; bases unmatched to any gene: 4. The CDR3 loop is CAWSVKQGANSPLHF. Written as DNA, the CDR3 is TGTGCCTGGAGTGTAAAACAGGGGGCGAATTCACCCCTCCACTTT.